Presented here are 5 T cell receptor beta chains from one specimen sequenced in a study of early T cells in non-severe SARS-CoV-2 infection. TCRdb re-called the 5' RACE reads through MiXCR, storing one row per CDR3 protein. This table has about 60,000 distinct CDR3 sequences, approximately 12% appearing once. Source material: whole blood. All receptors come from an adult who was a healthcare worker with PCR-confirmed SARS-CoV-2 infection or an uninfected control (not recorded which).

This clonotype has a count of ten or more. This chain joins TRBV20-1 and TRBJ2-1; tentatively, D is TRBD2 (6 bases). Trimming took off 3 bases at V and 6 bases at J, with 6 bases between the two ends. Germline V gene lookup returns CDR1 DFQATT and CDR2 SNEGSKA (reference sequence). The CDR3 has 11 residues. The CDR3 region is CSARGGNEQFF. The DNA for the CDR3 is TGCAGTGCTAGGGGGGGCAATGAGCAGTTCTTC.

This clonotype was found many times. This chain joins TRBV5-6 and TRBJ1-1; unclear D gene. Trimming shortened V by 2 bases and J by 0 bases, and 5 bases separated the two germline ends. Germline loops: CDR1 SGHDT, CDR2 YYEEEE. The CDR3 length is 13 residues. CDR3 sequence (DNA): TGTGCCAGCAGCTTCTATATGAACACTGAAGCTTTCTTT. Translated, it gives CASSFYMNTEAFF.

This clonotype was counted ten times or more. Mismatch with germline at one junction end may stem from a read error. The V call is TRBV29-1, the J call TRBJ2-3; maybe TRBD1 (5 bases). Germline V gene sequence: CDR1 SQVTM, CDR2 ANQGSEA. CDR3 length: 14 residues. Here the CDR3 reads CRVDAPAGTDTQYF. CDR3 DNA sequence: TGCAGGGTTGATGCCCCCGCAGGGACAGATACGCAGTATTTT.

This clonotype occurred many times. The chain employs TRBV6-2 or TRBV6-3 and TRBJ2-7, with D unclear. V lost 0 bases to trimming and J lost 0 bases, with 6 bases between them. Germline-derived CDR1 and CDR2 are MNHEY and SVGEGT. CDR3 length: 14 amino acids. The DNA of the CDR3 is TGTGCCAGCAGTTACTCGGGTCCCTCCTACGAGCAGTACTTC. It codes for CASSYSGPSYEQYF.

A few counts support this clonotype. CDR3 amino acids: CSVEMRDIQYF. The CDR3 DNA sequence: TGCAGCGTTGAAATGCGCGACATTCAGTACTTC. V and J are TRBV29-1 and TRBJ2-4; D remains ambiguous. Per germline, CDR1 SQVTM and CDR2 ANQGSEA. The CDR3 consists of 11 residues. Deletions cut 2 bases from V and 8 bases from J, with 7 bases between.